Sequencing of this T cell receptor beta chain was carried out in a study of blood T cell repertoires in COVID-19. About the research overall: Sources were T cells, B-cell-depleted T cells, or PBMCs; the material itself was cDNA or gDNA.

Methods used by the authors: From reference gene primer amplification, estimates of nucleated cell counts were derived. Sequencing used immunoSEQ multiplex PCR; TCRdb keeps in-frame clones, though not all of them. D and trimming were read from the DNA, whereas the V and J calls and clone size are those reported in that table. The sample lists 75,000 to 80,000 clones, 75% to 90% occurring once. The receptor was derived from a human donor in a cohort sampled during active COVID-19. Sequenced: peripheral blood.

The CDR3 region is CASRGGGGADTQYF. CDR3 sequence (DNA): TGCGCCAGCAGAGGTGGGGGGGGCGCAGATACGCAGTATTTT. The rearrangement links TRBV4-3 to TRBJ2-3; TRBD2 might be the D (7 bases). The ends were cut back, 6 bases at V and 4 bases at J, with 14 bases in the middle. Germline-derived CDR1 and CDR2 are LGHNA and YSLEER. The CDR3 contains 14 residues.